The 27 T cell receptor beta chains in this list originate from one sample, sequenced in a study of cytotoxic CD8 clonotypes in ibrutinib-treated CLL. The repertoire was sequenced with immunoSEQ multiplex PCR; TCRdb's copy has only in-frame clones and lacks some. The table lists about 300,000 clones, 70% to 80% of them singletons. The input for sequencing was PBMCs, taken at disease progression, from a patient treated with ibrutinib. These receptors originate from a human donor with chronic lymphocytic leukemia.

In its sample, this clone was seen a few times. V usage is TRBV2 and J usage is TRBJ2-3; D possibly matches TRBD1 or TRBD2 (5 bases each). The CDR3 spans 15 residues. V shed 8 bases and J shed 8 bases, with 23 bases lying between them. CDR1 and CDR2 (germline): SNHLY, FYNNEI. The CDR3 reads CASGSGGTPGATQYF. DNA of the CDR3: TGTGCCAGCGGAAGTGGTGGGACCCCCGGGGCTACGCAGTATTTT.

The chain has TRBV6-6 and TRBJ2-1; D might be TRBD2 (6 bases). The V end lost 1 base, the J end lost 6 bases, and 7 bases lay between the germline ends. The V gene's germline CDR1 is MNHNY and CDR2 SVGAGI (reference sequence). CDR3 size: 13 residues. The CDR3: CASSYYGGNEQFF. CDR3 DNA: TGTGCCAGCAGTTACTACGGGGGCAATGAGCAGTTCTTC.

This clone has a handful of counts. The chain is built from TRBV28 and TRBJ2-1; no reliable D call. Looked up from germline, CDR1 is MDHEN and CDR2 is SYDVKM. V was shortened by 4 bases and J by 8 bases, with 12 bases between the two germline ends. The CDR3 is 13 residues long. The CDR3 reads CASSYTAVHEQFF. The DNA of the CDR3 is TGTGCCAGCAGTTACACGGCAGTTCATGAGCAGTTCTTC. The complete variable domain, with remaining parts taken from reference TRBV28 and TRBJ2-1, reads DVKVTQSSRYLVKRTGEKVFLECVQDMDHENMFWYRQDPGLGLRLIYFSYDVKMKEKGDIPEGYSVSREKKERFSLILESASTNQTSMYLCASSYTAVHEQFFGPGTRLTVL.

In regard to this clone: A junction boundary mismatches the germline segment, possibly from a read error. This rearrangement joins TRBV14 to TRBJ2-7; D is possibly TRBD1 (5 bases). This CDR3 comprises 13 residues. Per germline, CDR1 SGHDN and CDR2 FVKESK. The CDR3 sequence: CASSKKGYPGRDF. Written as DNA, the CDR3 is TGTGCCAGCAGCAAAAAGGGATACCCTGGCAGGGACTTC.

The chain couples TRBV5-1 to TRBJ2-5; 16 bases are shared with TRBD2. This CDR3 is built from 17 residues. Germline-derived CDR1 and CDR2 are SGHRS and YFSETQ. V lost 3 bases and J lost 7; bases outside the gene matches: 9. CDR3 loop: CASSSGLAGGKYGTQYF. CDR3 sequence (DNA): TGCGCCAGCAGCTCGGGACTAGCGGGAGGGAAATATGGGACCCAGTACTTC.

V is TRBV5-1 and J is TRBJ2-5; D tentatively fits TRBD1 or TRBD2 (6 bases each). CDR3 length: 14 amino acids. Germline values: CDR1 SGHRS, CDR2 YFSETQ. V was pared by 0 bases and J by 2 bases, with 8 bases between. The CDR3 region is CASSLAGAQETQYF. The CDR3 DNA is TGCGCCAGCAGCTTGGCGGGGGCTCAAGAGACCCAGTACTTC. The entire variable domain, with the rest obtained from reference TRBV5-1 and TRBJ2-5, is as follows: KAGVTQTPRYLIKTRGQQVTLSCSPISGHRSVSWYQQTPGQGLQFLFEYFSETQRNKGNFPGRFSGRQFSNSRSEMNVSTLELGDSALYLCASSLAGAQETQYFGPGTRLLVL.

V is TRBV7-9 and J is TRBJ1-2, with D hard to call. V lost 2 bases to trimming and J lost 7 bases, with 8 bases between them. The CDR3 has 12 residues. Germline V gives CDR1 SEHNR, CDR2 FQNEAQ (reference sequence). The CDR3 nucleotides are TGTGCCAGCAGCTTATTAATGGGTGGCTACACCTTC. This encodes CASSLLMGGYTF.

The count of this clone is one. The V gene is TRBV7-2, the J gene TRBJ2-3; 7 bases are shared with TRBD2. Looked up from germline, CDR1 is SGHTA and CDR2 is FQGNSA. The CDR3 totals 15 residues. V was pared by 5 bases and J by 4 bases, with 9 bases of the junction left unmatched. The DNA of the CDR3 is TGTGCCAGCAGCCCATCGAGTGGGGGGGCAGATACGCAGTATTTT. It codes for CASSPSSGGADTQYF.

This clone was seen just once. J is TRBJ2-1 and V is TRBV7-6; 10 positions agree with TRBD2. The length of the CDR3 is 16 residues. The germline gives CDR1 SGHVS, CDR2 FNYEAQ. V dropped 0 bases and J dropped 8; count of bases not matched to a gene: 7. CDR3 nucleotide sequence: TGTGCCAGCAGCTTAGCGGTAGCGGGAGGTTTGGATGAGCAGTTCTTC. Translating gives CASSLAVAGGLDEQFF.

CDR3 amino acids: CASSKAPPTDTQYF. CDR3 in DNA: TGTGCCAGCAGTAAGGCCCCCCCCACAGATACGCAGTATTTT. The chain recombines TRBV6-1 with TRBJ2-3; no reliable D call. Germline CDR1 is MNHNS and CDR2 is SASEGT. V was cut by 5 bases and J by 2 bases, with 11 bases left in between. The CDR3 totals 14 residues.

Here the CDR3 reads CASRRNQGLAGYHAGELFF. DNA of the CDR3: TGTGCCAGCAGGCGGAACCAAGGACTAGCGGGATATCACGCCGGGGAGCTGTTTTTT. The chain has TRBV11-2 and TRBJ2-2, with 12 positions matching TRBD2. V shed 6 bases, J shed 6 bases, and the junction held 17 bases outside the gene matches. The CDR3 loop spans 19 amino acids. Germline V gene lookup returns CDR1 SGHAT and CDR2 FQNNGV.

The V gene is TRBV6-6, the J gene TRBJ1-5, with D unclear. V was cut by 1 base and J by 0 bases, with 7 bases left in between. The CDR3 has 15 amino acids. Germline CDR1 is MNHNY and CDR2 is SVGAGI (reference sequence). As DNA, the CDR3 is TGTGCCAGCAGTTACTTAAACCTTAGCAATCAGCCCCAGCATTTT. This translates into CASSYLNLSNQPQHF.

Comment on this clone: This CDR3 is also generated by other DNA sequences in the sample. The CDR3 DNA reads as TGTGCCAGCAGCTTAGGGGGCGGCACTGAAGCTTTCTTT. It specifies CASSLGGGTEAFF. This sequence joins TRBV7-9 and TRBJ1-1, with D possibly being TRBD1 (5 bases). This CDR3 spans 13 amino acids. Germline lookup yields CDR1 SEHNR and CDR2 FQNEAQ (reference sequence). Trimming pared 1 base from V and 4 bases from J, leaving 7 bases between.

The CDR3 nucleotides are TGTGCCAGCAGACCGGACAGCCAAGAGACCCAGTACTTC. The encoded protein is CASRPDSQETQYF. This chain links TRBV28 with TRBJ2-5; D perhaps matches TRBD1 (6 bases). Trimming pared 6 bases from V and 1 base from J, leaving 9 bases between. The CDR3 contains 13 residues. Looked up from germline, CDR1 is MDHEN and CDR2 is SYDVKM.

The genes are TRBV4-1 and TRBJ2-2; no clear D gene. The germline gives CDR1 MGHRA, CDR2 YSYEKL. This CDR3 contains 13 residues. The V and J ends lost 4 bases and 3 bases respectively, with 6 bases between them. The CDR3 here is CASSPLYTGELFF. For the CDR3, the DNA is TGCGCCAGCAGCCCACTCTACACCGGGGAGCTGTTTTTT.

The V gene is TRBV15, the J gene TRBJ2-1; D uncertain. The CDR3 extends over 15 amino acids. The germline gives CDR1 LNHNV, CDR2 YYDKDF (reference sequence). V gave up 0 bases and J gave up 6 bases, with 12 bases separating them. The DNA of the CDR3 is TGTGCCACCAGCAGAGATGGGCAGGCATTCAATGAGCAGTTCTTC. It yields the protein CATSRDGQAFNEQFF.

The J gene is TRBJ1-3, the V gene TRBV7-2; D is unclear. The germline V gene has CDR1 SGHTA and CDR2 FQGNSA. Deletions cut 1 base from V and 10 bases from J, with 14 bases between. The CDR3 is 14 amino acids. CDR3 nucleotide sequence: TGTGCCAGCAGCTTAGAAGGGCAGTTTGGGACCATATATTTT. Encoded protein: CASSLEGQFGTIYF.

This sequence joins TRBV7-8 and TRBJ1-3, with D perhaps TRBD1 (5 bases). CDR3 length: 14 amino acids. Germline V gene lookup returns CDR1 SGHVS and CDR2 FQNEAQ. Trimming pared 5 bases from V and 0 bases from J, leaving 8 bases between. The CDR3 coding sequence is TGTGCCAGCAGCCAGGGAAACTCTGGAAACACCATATATTTT. Translation gives CASSQGNSGNTIYF. Combining the CDR3 with reference TRBV7-8 and TRBJ1-3 gives the whole variable domain GAGVSQSPRYKVAKRGQDVALRCDPISGHVSLFWYQQALGQGPEFLTYFQNEAQLDKSGLPSDRFFAERPEGSVSTLKIQRTQQEDSAVYLCASSQGNSGNTIYFGEGSWLTVV.

The gene calls are TRBV2 and TRBJ1-1; tentative D call: TRBD1 (6 bases). Germline assignment: CDR1 SNHLY and CDR2 FYNNEI. The V gene lost 1 base and the J gene lost 1 base, with 10 bases spanning the gap. The CDR3 consists of 15 residues. CDR3 loop: CASSEGLGANTEAFF. The CDR3 nucleotides read TGTGCCAGCAGTGAAGGTCTGGGGGCGAACACTGAAGCTTTCTTT. Complete variable domain (other parts from reference TRBV2 and TRBJ1-1): EPEVTQTPSHQVTQMGQEVILRCVPISNHLYFYWYRQILGQKVEFLVSFYNNEISEKSEIFDDQFSVERPDGSNFTLKIRSTKLEDSAMYFCASSEGLGANTEAFFGQGTRLTVV.

V and J are TRBV2 and TRBJ2-3; D may match TRBD1 or TRBD2 (5 bases each). This CDR3 spans 15 amino acids. Germline V gene lookup returns CDR1 SNHLY and CDR2 FYNNEI. The ends were cut back, 6 bases at V and 1 base at J, with 14 bases in the middle. For the CDR3, the DNA is TGTGCCAGCAGACGGGACGGTCTTCGCACAGATACGCAGTATTTT. Encoded protein: CASRRDGLRTDTQYF. The full variable domain, in which reference TRBV2 and TRBJ2-3 provide the parts outside the CDR3, is EPEVTQTPSHQVTQMGQEVILRCVPISNHLYFYWYRQILGQKVEFLVSFYNNEISEKSEIFDDQFSVERPDGSNFTLKIRSTKLEDSAMYFCASRRDGLRTDTQYFGPGTRLTVL.

This chain joins TRBV4-1 and TRBJ1-1; D not resolved. Trimming stripped 6 bases from V and 1 base from J, with 6 bases between. This CDR3 is 12 amino acids long. CDR1 and CDR2 from the germline V gene are MGHRA and YSYEKL. CDR3: CASSRGNTEAFF. In DNA, the CDR3 is TGCGCCAGCAGTCGGGGGAACACTGAAGCTTTCTTT.

The chain combines TRBV29-1 with TRBJ2-2, with 8 bases aligning to TRBD1. Germline V lookup: CDR1 SQVTM, CDR2 ANQGSEA. The CDR3 length is 14 residues. With V trimmed by 6 bases and J by 1 base, 4 bases remained unmatched. CDR3 nucleotides: TGCAGCGTCCCCGACAGGGGGAACACCGGGGAGCTGTTTTTT. It is translated as CSVPDRGNTGELFF.

The gene calls are TRBV6-5 and TRBJ2-1; tentative D call: TRBD2 (6 bases). The V end was cut by 0 bases, the J end by 7 bases, with 16 bases between. CDR1 is MNHEY and CDR2 is SVGAGI in the germline V gene. The CDR3 has 16 amino acids. CDR3 loop: CASSYSDPRERNEQFF. The CDR3 region has the DNA TGTGCCAGCAGTTACTCGGACCCTCGGGAGCGGAATGAGCAGTTCTTC.

The chain is built from TRBV4-2 and TRBJ2-2; 12 bases fit TRBD2. The CDR3 is 20 amino acids. Looked up from germline, CDR1 is LGHNA and CDR2 is YNFKEQ. Trimming cost V 1 base and J 4 bases; bases outside gene matches: 13. The CDR3 bases are TGTGCCAGCAGCCAAGTGATGCTAGCGGGAGGGCCAATGATCACCGGGGAGCTGTTTTTT. Translation: CASSQVMLAGGPMITGELFF.

The chain employs TRBV9 and TRBJ2-7; the match to TRBD2 covers 10 bases. Germline V gene sequence: CDR1 SGDLS, CDR2 YYNGEE. V was clipped by 3 bases and J by 0 bases; unmatched bases: 6. The CDR3 runs to 16 residues. DNA of the CDR3: TGTGCCAGCAGCGCCGGGACTAGCGCTAACTCCTACGAGCAGTACTTC. Its translation is CASSAGTSANSYEQYF. Supplemented by reference TRBV9 and TRBJ2-7, the full variable domain reads DSGVTQTPKHLITATGQRVTLRCSPRSGDLSVYWYQQSLDQGLQFLIQYYNGEERAKGNILERFSAQQFPDLHSELNLSSLELGDSALYFCASSAGTSANSYEQYFGPGTRLTVT.

This rearrangement joins TRBV10-1 to TRBJ2-1; 11 nucleotides align to TRBD2. The germline CDR1 and CDR2 sequences are WNHNN and SYGVQD (reference sequence). The CDR3 covers 15 residues. Trimming removed 2 bases from V and 6 bases from J; junction bases left unmatched: 3. The CDR3 sequence is CASSEMTSGVNEQFF. In nucleotides, the CDR3 is TGCGCCAGCAGTGAGATGACTAGCGGGGTCAATGAGCAGTTCTTC.

V gene TRBV7-2 combines with J gene TRBJ2-2; D gene ambiguous. Germline CDR1 is SGHTA and CDR2 is FQGNSA. This CDR3 spans 13 amino acids. Trimming cost V 2 bases and J 5 bases, with 6 bases left between them. CDR3 sequence reads: CASSLRMTGELFF. Written as DNA, the CDR3 is TGTGCCAGCAGCTTAAGGATGACCGGGGAGCTGTTTTTT.